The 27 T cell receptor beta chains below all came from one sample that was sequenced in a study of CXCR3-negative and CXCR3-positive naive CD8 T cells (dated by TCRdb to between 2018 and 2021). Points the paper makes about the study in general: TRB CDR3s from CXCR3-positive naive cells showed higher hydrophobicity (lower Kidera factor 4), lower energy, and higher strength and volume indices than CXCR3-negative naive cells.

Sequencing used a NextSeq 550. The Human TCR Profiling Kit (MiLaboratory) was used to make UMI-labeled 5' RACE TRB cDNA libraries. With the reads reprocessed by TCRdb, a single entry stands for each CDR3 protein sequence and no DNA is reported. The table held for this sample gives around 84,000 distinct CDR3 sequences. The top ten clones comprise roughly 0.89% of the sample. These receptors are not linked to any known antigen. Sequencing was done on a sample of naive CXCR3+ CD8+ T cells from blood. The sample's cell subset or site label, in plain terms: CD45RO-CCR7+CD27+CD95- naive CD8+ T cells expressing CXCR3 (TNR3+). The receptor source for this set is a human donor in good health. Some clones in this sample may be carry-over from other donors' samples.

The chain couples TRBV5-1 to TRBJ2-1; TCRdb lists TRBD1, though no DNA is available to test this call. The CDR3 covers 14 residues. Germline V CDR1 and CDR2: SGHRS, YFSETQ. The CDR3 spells CASSNGAAYNEQFF. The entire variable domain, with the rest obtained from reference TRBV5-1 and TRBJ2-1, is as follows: KAGVTQTPRYLIKTRGQQVTLSCSPISGHRSVSWYQQTPGQGLQFLFEYFSETQRNKGNFPGRFSGRQFSNSRSEMNVSTLELGDSALYLCASSNGAAYNEQFFGPGTRLTVL.

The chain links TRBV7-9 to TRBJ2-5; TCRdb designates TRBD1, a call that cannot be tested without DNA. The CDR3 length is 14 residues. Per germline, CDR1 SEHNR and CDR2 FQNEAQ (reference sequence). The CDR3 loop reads CASSPPRGQETQYF.

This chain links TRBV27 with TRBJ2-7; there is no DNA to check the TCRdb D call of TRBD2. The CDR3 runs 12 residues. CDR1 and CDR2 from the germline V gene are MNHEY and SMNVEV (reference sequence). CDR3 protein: CASFGGGGEQYF.

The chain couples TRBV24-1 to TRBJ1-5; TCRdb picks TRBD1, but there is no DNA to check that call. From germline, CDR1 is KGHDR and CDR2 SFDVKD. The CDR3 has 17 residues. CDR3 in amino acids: CATGAWGPRTGLQPQHF.

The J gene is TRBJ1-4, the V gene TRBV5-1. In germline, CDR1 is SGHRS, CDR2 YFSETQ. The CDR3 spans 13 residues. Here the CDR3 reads CASRVHEGEKLFF. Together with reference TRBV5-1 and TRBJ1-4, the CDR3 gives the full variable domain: KAGVTQTPRYLIKTRGQQVTLSCSPISGHRSVSWYQQTPGQGLQFLFEYFSETQRNKGNFPGRFSGRQFSNSRSEMNVSTLELGDSALYLCASRVHEGEKLFFGSGTQLSVL.

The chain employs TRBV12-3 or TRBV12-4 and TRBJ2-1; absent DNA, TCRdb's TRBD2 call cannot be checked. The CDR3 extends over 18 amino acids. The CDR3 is CASSLTSGIRSSYNEQFF.

Here the CDR3 reads CASSDPLQGTGANEKLFF. The rearrangement uses TRBV7-9 and TRBJ1-4; the TRBD1 assignment by TCRdb is unverifiable without DNA. In germline, CDR1 is SEHNR, CDR2 FQNEAQ (reference sequence). The CDR3 length is 18 residues.

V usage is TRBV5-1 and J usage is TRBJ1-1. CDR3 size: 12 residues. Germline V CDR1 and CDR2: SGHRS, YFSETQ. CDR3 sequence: CASNVGNTEAFF.

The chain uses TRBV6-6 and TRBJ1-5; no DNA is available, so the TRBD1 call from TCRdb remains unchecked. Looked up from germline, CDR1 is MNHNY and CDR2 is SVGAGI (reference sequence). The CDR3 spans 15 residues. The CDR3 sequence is CASSSRTVINQPQHF.

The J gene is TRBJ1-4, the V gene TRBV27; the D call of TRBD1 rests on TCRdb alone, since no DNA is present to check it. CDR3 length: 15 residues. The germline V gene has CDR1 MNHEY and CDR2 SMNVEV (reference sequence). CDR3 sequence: CASSHDRDPGRGLFF. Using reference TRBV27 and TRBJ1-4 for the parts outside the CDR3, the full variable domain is EAQVTQNPRYLITVTGKKLTVTCSQNMNHEYMSWYRQDPGLGLRQIYYSMNVEVTDKGDVPEGYKVSRKEKRNFPLILESPSPNQTSLYFCASSHDRDPGRGLFFGSGTQLSVL.

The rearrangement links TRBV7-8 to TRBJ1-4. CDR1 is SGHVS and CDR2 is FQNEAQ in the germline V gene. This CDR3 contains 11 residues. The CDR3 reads CASLGREKLFF.

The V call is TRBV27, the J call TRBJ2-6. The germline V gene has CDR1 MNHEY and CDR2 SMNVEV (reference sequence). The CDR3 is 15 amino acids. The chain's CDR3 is CASRISHSGANVLTF.

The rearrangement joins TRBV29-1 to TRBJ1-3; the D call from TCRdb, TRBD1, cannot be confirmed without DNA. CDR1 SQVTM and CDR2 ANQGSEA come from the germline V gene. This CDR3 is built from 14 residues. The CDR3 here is CSVGGGHLGNTIYF.

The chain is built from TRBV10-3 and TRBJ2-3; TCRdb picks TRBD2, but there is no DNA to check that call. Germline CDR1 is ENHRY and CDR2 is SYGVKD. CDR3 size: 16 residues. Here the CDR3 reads CAIRETSGGLLDTQYF.

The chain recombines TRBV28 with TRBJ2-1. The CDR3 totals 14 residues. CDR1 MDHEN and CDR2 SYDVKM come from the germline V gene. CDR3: CASQQAATHNEQFF.

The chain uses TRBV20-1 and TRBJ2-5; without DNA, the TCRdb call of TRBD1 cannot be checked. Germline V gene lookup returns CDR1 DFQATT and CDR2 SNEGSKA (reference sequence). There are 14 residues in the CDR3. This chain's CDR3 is CSARHPRGQETQYF.

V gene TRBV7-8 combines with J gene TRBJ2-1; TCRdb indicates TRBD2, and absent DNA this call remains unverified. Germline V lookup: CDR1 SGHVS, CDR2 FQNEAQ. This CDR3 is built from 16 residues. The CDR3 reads CASSRSSGGARNEQFF.

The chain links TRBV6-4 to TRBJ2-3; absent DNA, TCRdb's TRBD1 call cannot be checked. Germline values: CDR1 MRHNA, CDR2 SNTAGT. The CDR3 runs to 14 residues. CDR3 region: CASSETGVTDTQYF.

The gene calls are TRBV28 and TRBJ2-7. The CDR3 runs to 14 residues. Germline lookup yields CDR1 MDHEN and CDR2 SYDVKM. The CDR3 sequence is CASSFEGMAYEQYF.

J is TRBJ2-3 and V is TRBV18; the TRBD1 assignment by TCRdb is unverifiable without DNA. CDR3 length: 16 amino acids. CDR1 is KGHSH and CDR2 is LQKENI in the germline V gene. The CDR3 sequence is CASSTTEGDSTDTQYF.

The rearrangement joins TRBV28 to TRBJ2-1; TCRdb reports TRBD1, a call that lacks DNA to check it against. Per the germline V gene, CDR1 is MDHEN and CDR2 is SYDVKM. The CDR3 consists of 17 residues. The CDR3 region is CASSTITGTGGYNEQFF.

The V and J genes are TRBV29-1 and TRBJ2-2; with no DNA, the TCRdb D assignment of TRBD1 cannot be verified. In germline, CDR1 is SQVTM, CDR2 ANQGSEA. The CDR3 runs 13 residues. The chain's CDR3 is CSVEGLGAGELFF.

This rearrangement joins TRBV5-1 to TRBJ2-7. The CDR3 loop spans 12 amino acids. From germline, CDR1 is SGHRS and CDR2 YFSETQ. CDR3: CASSPSTDKQYF.

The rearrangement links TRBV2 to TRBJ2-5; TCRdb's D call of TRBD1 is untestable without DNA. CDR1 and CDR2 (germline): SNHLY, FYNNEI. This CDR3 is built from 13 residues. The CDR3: CASSYRGAETQYF.

The CDR3 loop is CASSPRQGAHEQYF. The V and J genes are TRBV28 and TRBJ2-7; TCRdb outputs TRBD1, but without DNA this stays unchecked. This CDR3 is 14 amino acids long. Germline CDR1 reads MDHEN; CDR2 reads SYDVKM. The whole variable domain, filled in from reference TRBV28 and TRBJ2-7, reads DVKVTQSSRYLVKRTGEKVFLECVQDMDHENMFWYRQDPGLGLRLIYFSYDVKMKEKGDIPEGYSVSREKKERFSLILESASTNQTSMYLCASSPRQGAHEQYFGPGTRLTVT.

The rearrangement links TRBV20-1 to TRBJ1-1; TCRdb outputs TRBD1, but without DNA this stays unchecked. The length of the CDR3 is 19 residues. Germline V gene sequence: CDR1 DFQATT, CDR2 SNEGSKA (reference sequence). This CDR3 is CSARGYVVAHRTSNTEAFF.

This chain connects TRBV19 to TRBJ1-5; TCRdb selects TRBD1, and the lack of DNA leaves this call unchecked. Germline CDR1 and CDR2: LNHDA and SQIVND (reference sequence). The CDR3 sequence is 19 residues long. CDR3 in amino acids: CASSTPKMQVLPSNQPQHF.